This passage covers 26 T cell receptor beta chains from one sample sequenced in a study of response to subunit inactivated influenza vaccine. TCRdb fed the RT-PCR reads into MiXCR, producing one record per CDR3 protein. Among 500,000 or so distinct CDR3 sequences listed, 15% to 20% were seen once. The starting material was CD4+ T cells sorted from PBMCs, obtained 23 months after vaccination. The receptors derive from a man aged 50-75 years who received an inactivated influenza vaccine.

This clonotype was found a few times. The genes are TRBV6-5 and TRBJ2-1; TRBD2 is a possible D gene (6 bases). With 0 bases removed from V and 7 bases from J, the gap between germline ends came to 13 bases. The CDR3 totals 15 residues. Germline loops: CDR1 MNHEY, CDR2 SVGAGI. CDR3 sequence: CASSYSGRSGNEQFF. The CDR3 DNA reads as TGTGCCAGCAGTTACTCGGGGAGGTCGGGGAATGAGCAGTTCTTC.

The rearrangement uses TRBV20-1 and TRBJ2-1; D is perhaps TRBD1 or TRBD2 (5 bases each). V was pared by 3 bases and J by 1 base, with 7 bases between. CDR3 size: 13 residues. CDR1 is DFQATT, CDR2 SNEGSKA, per germline (reference sequence). The CDR3 reads CSARRGSYNEQFF. The CDR3 bases are TGCAGTGCTAGGAGGGGATCCTACAATGAGCAGTTCTTC.

The chain links TRBV6-1 to TRBJ1-6, with TRBD1 matching over 7 bases. Trimming removed 6 bases from V and 7 bases from J; junction bases left unmatched: 12. The V gene's germline CDR1 is MNHNS and CDR2 SASEGT. The CDR3 has 16 amino acids. The CDR3 loop is CASSRQTGTWNSPLHF. Here the CDR3 DNA reads TGTGCCAGCAGCCGCCAGACAGGGACTTGGAATTCACCCCTCCACTTT.

The chain is built from TRBV10-3 and TRBJ1-6; D ambiguous. Germline V gives CDR1 ENHRY, CDR2 SYGVKD. V shed 2 bases and J shed 9 bases, with 17 bases lying between them. The CDR3 totals 16 residues. This CDR3 is CAISENGGPYLSPLHF. In DNA form, the CDR3 reads TGTGCCATCAGTGAGAACGGCGGTCCCTATCTTTCACCCCTCCACTTT.

The rearrangement uses TRBV5-1 and TRBJ2-7, with TRBD2 matching over 7 bases. CDR1 and CDR2 (germline): SGHRS, YFSETQ. The CDR3 runs 15 residues. Losses at the gene ends were 3 bases for V and 2 bases for J; bases not matched to a gene: 8. The CDR3 reads CASSYGLVVAYEQYF. In nucleotides, the CDR3 is TGCGCCAGCAGCTATGGACTAGTGGTTGCCTACGAGCAGTACTTC. The variable domain in full, with the rest retrieved from reference TRBV5-1 and TRBJ2-7, is KAGVTQTPRYLIKTRGQQVTLSCSPISGHRSVSWYQQTPGQGLQFLFEYFSETQRNKGNFPGRFSGRQFSNSRSEMNVSTLELGDSALYLCASSYGLVVAYEQYFGPGTRLTVT.

This clonotype was counted many times. The chain links TRBV12-3 or TRBV12-4 to TRBJ1-5; 9 bases line up with TRBD1. V shed 7 bases, J shed 9 bases, and the junction held 10 bases outside the gene matches. This CDR3 has 14 amino acids. This chain's CDR3 is CASTLQGAPGPQHF. Here the CDR3 DNA reads TGTGCCAGCACCTTACAGGGGGCGCCTGGGCCCCAGCATTTT.

The genes are TRBV7-2 and TRBJ2-7, with 8 bases identical to TRBD2. The germline gives CDR1 SGHTA, CDR2 FQGNSA. The CDR3 sequence is 15 residues long. V was clipped by 4 bases and J by 7 bases; unmatched bases: 12. CDR3 protein: CASSYPPGTSSEQYF. CDR3 sequence (DNA): TGTGCCAGCAGCTACCCCCCCGGGACTAGTAGTGAGCAGTACTTC.

This clonotype was counted at least ten times. V gene TRBV12-3 or TRBV12-4 combines with J gene TRBJ2-2, with D possibly TRBD2 on 6 matching bases. Deletions cut 1 base from V and 0 bases from J, with 9 bases between. The CDR3 loop spans 16 amino acids. The CDR3 DNA is TGTGCCAGCAGTTTAGTAGCGGACCCGAACACCGGGGAGCTGTTTTTT. It codes for CASSLVADPNTGELFF.

The chain is built from TRBV5-4 and TRBJ2-5; no clear D gene. The length of the CDR3 is 14 residues. CDR1 SGHNT and CDR2 YYREEE come from the germline V gene (reference sequence). V was cut by 3 bases and J by 4 bases, with 13 bases left in between. The DNA of the CDR3 is TGTGCCAGCAGCTGGACGGTTGGATCAGAGACCCAGTACTTC. This encodes CASSWTVGSETQYF. Full variable domain (missing parts from reference TRBV5-4 and TRBJ2-5): ETGVTQSPTHLIKTRGQQVTLRCSSQSGHNTVSWYQQALGQGPQFIFQYYREEENGRGNFPPRFSGLQFPNYSSELNVNALELDDSALYLCASSWTVGSETQYFGPGTRLLVL.

This clonotype was recorded a few times. The CDR3: CASTGLVPDTQYF. Written as DNA, the CDR3 is TGTGCCAGCACGGGACTAGTTCCAGATACGCAGTATTTT. This chain links TRBV2 with TRBJ2-3; TRBD2 matches at 8 bases. The V and J ends lost 7 bases and 4 bases, in that order; junction bases with no gene match: 4. CDR3 length equals 13 residues. Germline V gene data show CDR1 as SNHLY and CDR2 as FYNNEI. The full variable domain, rest sourced from reference TRBV2 and TRBJ2-3, is EPEVTQTPSHQVTQMGQEVILRCVPISNHLYFYWYRQILGQKVEFLVSFYNNEISEKSEIFDDQFSVERPDGSNFTLKIRSTKLEDSAMYFCASTGLVPDTQYFGPGTRLTVL.

This clonotype has more than one count but fewer than ten. This chain uses TRBV20-1 with TRBJ2-5; 9 bases fit TRBD2. Losses at the gene ends were 3 bases for V and 5 bases for J; bases not matched to a gene: 7. Germline V lookup: CDR1 DFQATT, CDR2 SNEGSKA (reference sequence). The CDR3 has 14 residues. The CDR3 here is CSARGGLATETQYF. The DNA for the CDR3 is TGCAGTGCTAGGGGGGGACTAGCCACTGAGACCCAGTACTTC.

The chain links TRBV29-1 to TRBJ2-1, with D unclear. Germline V CDR1 and CDR2: SQVTM, ANQGSEA. V lost 4 bases and J 0 bases, leaving 13 bases between the germline ends. This CDR3 spans 15 amino acids. The CDR3 loop is CSVGGDIFSYNEQFF. The CDR3 bases are TGCAGCGTTGGAGGCGACATATTCTCCTACAATGAGCAGTTCTTC.

This clonotype was picked up a small number of times. The rearrangement links TRBV6-5 to TRBJ2-1; D ambiguous. Looked up from germline, CDR1 is MNHEY and CDR2 is SVGAGI. The CDR3 covers 13 residues. The germline V and J ends were trimmed by 0 bases and 8 bases, with 8 bases remaining between them. The CDR3 DNA sequence: TGTGCCAGCAGTTACTCGAATAGAGATGAGCAGTTCTTC. Amino acid sequence: CASSYSNRDEQFF.

This chain joins TRBV5-4 and TRBJ2-1, with 7 bases that match TRBD1. Germline trimming cut 0 bases from V and 5 bases from J; bases unmatched to any gene: 5. Germline CDR1 and CDR2: SGHNT and YYREEE (reference sequence). This CDR3 region has 15 residues. Here the CDR3 reads CASSLGQGFHNEQFF. CDR3 sequence (DNA): TGTGCCAGCAGCTTGGGACAGGGCTTCCACAATGAGCAGTTCTTC.

The rearrangement uses TRBV12-3 or TRBV12-4 and TRBJ2-3; TRBD2 matches at 7 bases. V dropped 7 bases and J dropped 3; count of bases not matched to a gene: 4. This CDR3 region has 13 residues. The CDR3 DNA reads as TGTGCCAGCAACAAGCGGGAAACAGATACGCAGTATTTT. Its translation is CASNKRETDTQYF.

This clonotype was recorded many times. This chain joins TRBV6-5 and TRBJ2-1; the D is unclear. CDR1 and CDR2 from the germline V gene are MNHEY and SVGAGI. The CDR3 contains 12 residues. Trimming shortened V by 4 bases and J by 10 bases, and 11 bases separated the two germline ends. The CDR3 nucleotides read TGTGCCAGCAGTTCAGTACGCGGCGAGCAGTTCTTC. Its translation is CASSSVRGEQFF.

This clonotype turned up a few times. The chain is built from TRBV28 and TRBJ1-4; no definite D call. The V and J ends lost 2 bases and 1 base respectively, with 8 bases between them. Germline CDR1 and CDR2: MDHEN and SYDVKM. CDR3 length equals 15 residues. DNA of the CDR3: TGTGCCAGCAGTTTACTCGCAGGAACTAATGAAAAACTGTTTTTT. Its translation is CASSLLAGTNEKLFF.

This clonotype was seen only a few times. J is TRBJ1-2 and V is TRBV15; D remains unclear. Looked up from germline, CDR1 is LNHNV and CDR2 is YYDKDF (reference sequence). CDR3 length: 15 amino acids. The V end lost 3 bases, the J end lost 7 bases, and 18 bases lay between the germline ends. This CDR3 reads CATSSLGLGASGYTF. Here the CDR3 DNA reads TGTGCCACCAGCAGTTTAGGTTTAGGAGCAAGTGGCTACACCTTC.

This clonotype was detected only a few times. One junction end disagrees with the germline gene, perhaps due to a read error. The CDR3 nucleotides read TGTGCCAGCAGCTTGCAGTCCTACAGTGAGCAGTTCTTC. It is translated as CASSLQSYSEQFF. This sequence joins TRBV7-2 and TRBJ2-1; D is uncertain. CDR3 length: 13 amino acids. Germline V gene sequence: CDR1 SGHTA, CDR2 FQGNSA.

The chain is built from TRBV4-2 and TRBJ1-2, with 9 bases matching TRBD1. CDR1 and CDR2 from the germline V gene are LGHNA and YNFKEQ. This CDR3 region has 16 residues. V lost 4 bases to trimming and J lost 6 bases; unmatched junction nucleotides: 12. CDR3 region: CASSPGTGTFADGYTF. The CDR3 bases are TGTGCCAGCAGCCCCGGGACAGGGACGTTCGCGGATGGCTACACCTTC.

This clonotype was observed a few times. The rearrangement joins TRBV9 to TRBJ1-1; the D gene is possibly TRBD1 (6 bases). With 3 bases removed from V and 0 bases from J, the gap between germline ends came to 15 bases. This CDR3 comprises 16 residues. Germline V gene sequence: CDR1 SGDLS, CDR2 YYNGEE. CDR3 sequence reads: CASSGGSGVVNTEAFF. The CDR3 region has the DNA TGTGCCAGCAGCGGGGGATCAGGGGTGGTGAACACTGAAGCTTTCTTT.

This clonotype was observed a few times. This chain uses TRBV28 with TRBJ2-1; D is possibly TRBD2 (7 bases). V lost 8 bases, J lost 0 bases, and 20 bases lay in between. The CDR3 sequence is 17 residues long. CDR1 and CDR2 from the germline V gene are MDHEN and SYDVKM. CDR3 residues: CASGGLAVRISYNEQFF. The CDR3 DNA is TGTGCCAGCGGGGGGCTAGCGGTTCGTATCTCCTACAATGAGCAGTTCTTC. Full variable domain (rest looked up from reference TRBV28 and TRBJ2-1): DVKVTQSSRYLVKRTGEKVFLECVQDMDHENMFWYRQDPGLGLRLIYFSYDVKMKEKGDIPEGYSVSREKKERFSLILESASTNQTSMYLCASGGLAVRISYNEQFFGPGTRLTVL.

V gene TRBV19 combines with J gene TRBJ2-3; 12 bases align to TRBD2. The J segment lost 4 bases and the V segment lost 5 bases, leaving 10 bases of the junction unmatched. The CDR3 sequence is 17 residues long. CDR1 LNHDA and CDR2 SQIVND come from the germline V gene (reference sequence). The CDR3 spells CASSGRRTSGTADTQYF. The CDR3 DNA reads as TGTGCCAGTAGTGGTAGGAGGACTAGCGGGACGGCAGATACGCAGTATTTT.

This clonotype was seen more than once but under ten times. V and J are TRBV18 and TRBJ1-1; TRBD1 aligns across 8 bases. With 4 bases clipped from V and 8 bases from J, the junction kept 3 bases outside the gene matches. The CDR3 runs to 12 residues. Germline V gives CDR1 KGHSH, CDR2 LQKENI. As DNA, the CDR3 is TGTGCCAGCTCACTGGACAGGGAGGAAGCTTTCTTT. This translates into CASSLDREEAFF.

The CDR3 bases are TGTGCCAGCAGTCCCATCAGGACAGGAGCTCATGAGCAGTTCTTC. Translated: CASSPIRTGAHEQFF. The chain links TRBV12-3 or TRBV12-4 to TRBJ2-1, with TRBD1 matching 7 bases. With 5 bases clipped from V and 8 bases from J, the junction kept 12 bases outside the gene matches. The CDR3 has 15 amino acids.

The chain joins TRBV7-2 to TRBJ2-2, with 10 nucleotides matching TRBD1. The V gene's germline CDR1 is SGHTA and CDR2 FQGNSA. V was pared by 3 bases and J by 6 bases, with 10 bases of the junction left unmatched. The CDR3 totals 17 residues. This CDR3 reads CASSFRGTGVSAGELFF. For the CDR3, the DNA is TGTGCCAGCAGCTTTCGGGGGACAGGGGTGTCCGCCGGGGAGCTGTTTTTT. The variable domain in full, with the rest retrieved from reference TRBV7-2 and TRBJ2-2, is GAGVSQSPSNKVTEKGKDVELRCDPISGHTALYWYRQSLGQGLEFLIYFQGNSAPDKSGLPSDRFSAERTGGSVSTLTIQRTQQEDSAVYLCASSFRGTGVSAGELFFGEGSRLTVL.